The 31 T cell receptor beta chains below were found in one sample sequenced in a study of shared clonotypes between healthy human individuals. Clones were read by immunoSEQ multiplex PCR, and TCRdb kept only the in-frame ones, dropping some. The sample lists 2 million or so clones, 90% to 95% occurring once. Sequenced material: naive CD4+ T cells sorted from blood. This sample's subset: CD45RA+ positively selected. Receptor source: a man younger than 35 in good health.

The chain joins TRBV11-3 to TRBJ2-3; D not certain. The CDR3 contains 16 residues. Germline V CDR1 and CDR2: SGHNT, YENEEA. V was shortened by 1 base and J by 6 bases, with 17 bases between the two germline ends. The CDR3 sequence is CASSLGGLTNGDTQYF. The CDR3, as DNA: TGTGCCAGCAGCTTAGGGGGTCTAACCAATGGGGATACGCAGTATTTT.

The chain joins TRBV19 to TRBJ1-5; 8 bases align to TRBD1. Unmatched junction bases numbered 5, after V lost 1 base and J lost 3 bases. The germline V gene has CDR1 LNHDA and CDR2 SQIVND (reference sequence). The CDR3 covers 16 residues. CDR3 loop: CASSIVPGGYNQPQHF. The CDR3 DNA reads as TGTGCCAGTAGTATAGTTCCAGGGGGCTACAATCAGCCCCAGCATTTT. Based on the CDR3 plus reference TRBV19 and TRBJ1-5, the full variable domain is DGGITQSPKYLFRKEGQNVTLSCEQNLNHDAMYWYRQDPGQGLRLIYYSQIVNDFQKGDIAEGYSVSREKKESFPLTVTSAQKNPTAFYLCASSIVPGGYNQPQHFGDGTRLSIL.

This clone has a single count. CDR3 loop: CASIKGTEAFF. CDR3 bases: TGTGCCAGCATCAAGGGCACTGAAGCTTTCTTT. This chain joins TRBV6-6 and TRBJ1-1; no reliable D call. Trimming took 7 bases from V and 4 from J, leaving 7 bases between them. The CDR3 length is 11 residues. Germline V lookup: CDR1 MNHNY, CDR2 SVGAGI (reference sequence).

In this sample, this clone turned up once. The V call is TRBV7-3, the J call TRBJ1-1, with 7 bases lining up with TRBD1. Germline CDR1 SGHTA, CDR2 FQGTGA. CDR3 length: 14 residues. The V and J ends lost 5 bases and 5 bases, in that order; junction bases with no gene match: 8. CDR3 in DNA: TGTGCCAGCAGCCCGCAGGGGGGGAAGACTGAAGCTTTCTTT. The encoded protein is CASSPQGGKTEAFF.

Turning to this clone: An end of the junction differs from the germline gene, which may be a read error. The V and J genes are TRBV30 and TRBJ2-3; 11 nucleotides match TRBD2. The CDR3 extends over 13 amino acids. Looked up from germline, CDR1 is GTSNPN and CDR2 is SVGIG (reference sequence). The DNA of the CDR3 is TGTGCCTGGAGTGGGGGGCTAGCGGGAGGCAGCGGTTTT. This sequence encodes CAWSGGLAGGSGF.

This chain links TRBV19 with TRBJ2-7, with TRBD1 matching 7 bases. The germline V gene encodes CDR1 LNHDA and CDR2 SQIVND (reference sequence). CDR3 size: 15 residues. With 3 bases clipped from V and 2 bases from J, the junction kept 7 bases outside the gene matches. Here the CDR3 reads CASSITWDSTYEQYF. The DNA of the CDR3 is TGTGCCAGTAGTATCACCTGGGACAGTACCTACGAGCAGTACTTC.

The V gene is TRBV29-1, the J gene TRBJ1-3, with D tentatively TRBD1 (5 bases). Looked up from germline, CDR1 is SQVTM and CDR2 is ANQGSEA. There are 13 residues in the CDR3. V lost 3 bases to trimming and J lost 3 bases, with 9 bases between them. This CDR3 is CSVEPGGGNTIYF. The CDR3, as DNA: TGCAGCGTTGAGCCCGGGGGTGGAAACACCATATATTTT.

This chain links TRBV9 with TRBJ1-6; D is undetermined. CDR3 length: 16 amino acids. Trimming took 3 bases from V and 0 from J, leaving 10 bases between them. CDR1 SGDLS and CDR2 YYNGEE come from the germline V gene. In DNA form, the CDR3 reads TGTGCCAGCAGCGCCTCTTCCAGCTCCTATAATTCACCCCTCCACTTT. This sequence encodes CASSASSSSYNSPLHF. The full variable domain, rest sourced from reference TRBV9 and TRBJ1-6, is DSGVTQTPKHLITATGQRVTLRCSPRSGDLSVYWYQQSLDQGLQFLIQYYNGEERAKGNILERFSAQQFPDLHSELNLSSLELGDSALYFCASSASSSSYNSPLHFGNGTRLTVT.

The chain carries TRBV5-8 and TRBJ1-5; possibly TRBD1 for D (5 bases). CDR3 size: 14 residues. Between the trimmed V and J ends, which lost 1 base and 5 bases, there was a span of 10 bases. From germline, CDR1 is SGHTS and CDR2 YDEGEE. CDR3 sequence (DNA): TGTGCCAGCAGCTTGCGGCAGGGCGATCAGCCCCAGCATTTT. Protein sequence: CASSLRQGDQPQHF.

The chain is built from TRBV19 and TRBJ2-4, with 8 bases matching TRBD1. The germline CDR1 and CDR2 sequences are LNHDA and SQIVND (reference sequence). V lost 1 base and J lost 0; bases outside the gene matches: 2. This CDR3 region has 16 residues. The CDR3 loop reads CASSIGDRGAKNIQYF. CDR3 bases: TGTGCCAGTAGTATAGGTGACAGGGGAGCCAAAAACATTCAGTACTTC.

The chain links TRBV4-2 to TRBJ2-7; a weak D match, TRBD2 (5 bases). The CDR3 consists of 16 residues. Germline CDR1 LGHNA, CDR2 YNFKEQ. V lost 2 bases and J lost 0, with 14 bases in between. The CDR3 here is CASSQNWAGSSYEQYF. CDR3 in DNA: TGTGCCAGCAGCCAAAATTGGGCGGGTAGCTCCTACGAGCAGTACTTC.

For the CDR3, the DNA is TGTGCCAGCAGCTTAGTAGGCCGGGGGGTAGAGACCCAGTACTTC. This translates into CASSLVGRGVETQYF. The chain combines TRBV7-9 with TRBJ2-5; TRBD2 matches at 7 bases. The CDR3 sequence is 15 residues long. Germline-derived CDR1 and CDR2 are SEHNR and FQNEAQ (reference sequence). The V gene end was trimmed by 1 base and the J gene end by 4 bases; junction bases not matched to a gene: 6. Combining the CDR3 with reference TRBV7-9 and TRBJ2-5 gives the whole variable domain DTGVSQNPRHKITKRGQNVTFRCDPISEHNRLYWYRQTLGQGPEFLTYFQNEAQLEKSRLLSDRFSAERPKGSFSTLEIQRTEQGDSAMYLCASSLVGRGVETQYFGPGTRLLVL.

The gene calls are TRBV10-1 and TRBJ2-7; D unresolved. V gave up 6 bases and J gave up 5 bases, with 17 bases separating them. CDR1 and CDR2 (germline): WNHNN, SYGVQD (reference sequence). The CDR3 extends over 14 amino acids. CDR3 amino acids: CASSPSSPRDEQYF. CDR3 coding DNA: TGCGCCAGCAGCCCTTCGTCCCCAAGGGACGAGCAGTACTTC.

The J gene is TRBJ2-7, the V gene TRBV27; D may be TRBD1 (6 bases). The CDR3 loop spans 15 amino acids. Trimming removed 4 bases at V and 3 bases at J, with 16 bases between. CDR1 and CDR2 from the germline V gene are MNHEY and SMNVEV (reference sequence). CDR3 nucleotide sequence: TGTGCCAGCAGTTCATCGACAGGCCCCCTCTACGAGCAGTACTTC. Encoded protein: CASSSSTGPLYEQYF.

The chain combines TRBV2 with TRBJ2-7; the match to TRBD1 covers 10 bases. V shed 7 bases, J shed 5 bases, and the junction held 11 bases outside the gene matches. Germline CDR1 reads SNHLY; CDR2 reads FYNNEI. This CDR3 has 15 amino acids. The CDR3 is CASTQGTGDFHEQYF. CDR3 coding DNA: TGTGCCAGCACCCAGGGGACAGGGGATTTCCACGAGCAGTACTTC.

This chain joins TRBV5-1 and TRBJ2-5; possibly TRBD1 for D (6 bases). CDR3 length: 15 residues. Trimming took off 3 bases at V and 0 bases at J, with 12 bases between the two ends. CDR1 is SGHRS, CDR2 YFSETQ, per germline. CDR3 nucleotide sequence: TGCGCCAGCAGCTCCAGCACAGGGTACCAAGAGACCCAGTACTTC. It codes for CASSSSTGYQETQYF.

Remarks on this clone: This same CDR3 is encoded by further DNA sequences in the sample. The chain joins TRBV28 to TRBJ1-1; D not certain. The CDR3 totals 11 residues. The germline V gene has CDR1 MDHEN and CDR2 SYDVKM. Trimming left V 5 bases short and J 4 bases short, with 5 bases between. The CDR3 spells CASSLSTEAFF. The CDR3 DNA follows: TGTGCCAGCAGTCTATCCACTGAAGCTTTCTTT.

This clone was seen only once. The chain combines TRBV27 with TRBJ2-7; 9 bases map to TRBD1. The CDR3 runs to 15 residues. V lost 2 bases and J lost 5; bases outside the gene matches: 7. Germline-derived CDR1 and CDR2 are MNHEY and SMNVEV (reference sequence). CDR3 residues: CASSLSYTGGHEQYF. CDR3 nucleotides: TGTGCCAGCAGTTTAAGCTACACAGGGGGCCACGAGCAGTACTTC.

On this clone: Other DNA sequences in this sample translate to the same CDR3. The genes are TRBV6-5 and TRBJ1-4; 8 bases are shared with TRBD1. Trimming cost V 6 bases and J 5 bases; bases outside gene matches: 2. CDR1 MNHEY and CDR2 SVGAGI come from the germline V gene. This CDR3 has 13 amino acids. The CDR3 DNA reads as TGTGCCAGCAGCAGGACAGGGAATGAAAAACTGTTTTTT. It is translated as CASSRTGNEKLFF.

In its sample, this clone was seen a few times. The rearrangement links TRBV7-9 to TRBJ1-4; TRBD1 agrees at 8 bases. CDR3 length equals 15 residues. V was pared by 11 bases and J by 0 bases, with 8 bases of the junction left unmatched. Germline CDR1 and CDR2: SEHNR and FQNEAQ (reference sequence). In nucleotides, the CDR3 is TGTGCCGGCGGACAGGGTTTAGCAACTAATGAAAAACTGTTTTTT. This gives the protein CAGGQGLATNEKLFF.

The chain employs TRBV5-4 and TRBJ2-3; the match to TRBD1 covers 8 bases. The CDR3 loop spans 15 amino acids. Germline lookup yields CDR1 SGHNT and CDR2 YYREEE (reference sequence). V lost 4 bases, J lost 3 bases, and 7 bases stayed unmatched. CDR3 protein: CASSPPGQGTDTQYF. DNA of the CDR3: TGTGCCAGCAGCCCCCCTGGACAGGGAACAGATACGCAGTATTTT.

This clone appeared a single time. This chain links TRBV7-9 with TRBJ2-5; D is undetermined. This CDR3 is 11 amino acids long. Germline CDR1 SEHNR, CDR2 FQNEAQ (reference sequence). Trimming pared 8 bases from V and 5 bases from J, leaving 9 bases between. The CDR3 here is CASELGETQYF. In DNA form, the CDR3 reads TGTGCCAGCGAGTTGGGGGAGACCCAGTACTTC.

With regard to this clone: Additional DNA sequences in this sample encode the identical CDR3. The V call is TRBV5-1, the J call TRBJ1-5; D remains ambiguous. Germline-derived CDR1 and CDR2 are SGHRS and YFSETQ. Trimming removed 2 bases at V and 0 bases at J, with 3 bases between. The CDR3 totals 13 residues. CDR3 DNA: TGCGCCAGCAGCTTCGGTAGCAATCAGCCCCAGCATTTT. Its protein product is CASSFGSNQPQHF.

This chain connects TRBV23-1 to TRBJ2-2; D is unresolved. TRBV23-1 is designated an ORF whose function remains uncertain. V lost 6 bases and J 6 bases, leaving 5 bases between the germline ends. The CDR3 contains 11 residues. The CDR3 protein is CASRQAGELFF. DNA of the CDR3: TGCGCCAGCAGGCAGGCCGGGGAGCTGTTTTTT.

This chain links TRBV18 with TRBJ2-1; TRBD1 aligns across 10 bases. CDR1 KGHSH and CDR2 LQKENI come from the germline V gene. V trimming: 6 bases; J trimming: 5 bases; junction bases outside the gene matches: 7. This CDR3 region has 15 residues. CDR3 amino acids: CASSTLGTGDNEQFF. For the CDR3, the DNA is TGTGCCAGCTCGACACTCGGGACAGGGGACAATGAGCAGTTCTTC.

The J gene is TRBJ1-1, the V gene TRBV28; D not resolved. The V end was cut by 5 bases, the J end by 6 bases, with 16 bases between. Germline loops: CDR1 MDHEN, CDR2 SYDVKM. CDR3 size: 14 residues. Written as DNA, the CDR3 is TGTGCCAGCAGTCCTCCGGAGGGTATCTCTGAAGCTTTCTTT. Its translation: CASSPPEGISEAFF.

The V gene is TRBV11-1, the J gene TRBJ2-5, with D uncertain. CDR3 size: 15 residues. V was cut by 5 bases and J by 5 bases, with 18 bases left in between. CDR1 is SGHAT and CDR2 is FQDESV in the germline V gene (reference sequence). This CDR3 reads CASSPATKVWETQYF. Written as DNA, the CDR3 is TGTGCCAGCAGCCCCGCCACGAAGGTTTGGGAGACCCAGTACTTC.

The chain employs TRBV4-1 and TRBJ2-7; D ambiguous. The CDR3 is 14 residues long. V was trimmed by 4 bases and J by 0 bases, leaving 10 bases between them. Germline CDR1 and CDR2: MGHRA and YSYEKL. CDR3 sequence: CASSPLYLSYEQYF. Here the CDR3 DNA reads TGCGCCAGCAGCCCCCTATACCTCTCCTACGAGCAGTACTTC.

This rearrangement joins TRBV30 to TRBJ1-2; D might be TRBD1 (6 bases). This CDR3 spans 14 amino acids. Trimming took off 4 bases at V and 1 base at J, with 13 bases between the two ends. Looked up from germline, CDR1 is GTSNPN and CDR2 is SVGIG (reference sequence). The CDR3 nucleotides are TGTGCCTGGAATGAAGGACAGCATAACTATGGCTACACCTTC. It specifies CAWNEGQHNYGYTF.

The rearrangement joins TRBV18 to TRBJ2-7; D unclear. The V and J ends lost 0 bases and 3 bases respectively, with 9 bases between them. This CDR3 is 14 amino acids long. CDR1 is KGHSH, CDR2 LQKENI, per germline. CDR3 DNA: TGTGCCAGCTCACCACCGGGCGGTAACTACGAGCAGTACTTC. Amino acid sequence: CASSPPGGNYEQYF.

The CDR3 reads CAWSVDIFTEAFF. The DNA for the CDR3 is TGTGCCTGGAGTGTAGACATTTTCACTGAAGCTTTCTTT. The genes are TRBV30 and TRBJ1-1, with unresolved D. Germline V gene data show CDR1 as GTSNPN and CDR2 as SVGIG (reference sequence). The CDR3 has 13 amino acids. Deletions cut 0 bases from V and 4 bases from J, with 9 bases between.